These 23 T cell receptor beta chains share one sample of origin, sequenced in a study of blood T cell repertoires in COVID-19. Measured with immunoSEQ multiplex PCR; TCRdb has only the in-frame clones, and not every one. This table has around 270,000 clones, about 85% appearing once. Input material: peripheral blood. These receptors were collected from a human donor with COVID-19, enrolled during active disease. The donor label of this sample is uncertain.

In this sample, this clone turned up once. V usage is TRBV9 and J usage is TRBJ2-3, with D possibly TRBD2 on 5 matching bases. The CDR3 length is 14 residues. Trimming pared 3 bases from V and 4 bases from J, leaving 12 bases between. Per germline, CDR1 SGDLS and CDR2 YYNGEE. In DNA, the CDR3 is TGTGCCAGCAGCGCCCTCCCGGGGTCAGATACGCAGTATTTT. Protein product: CASSALPGSDTQYF.

This clone has a handful of counts. The V and J genes are TRBV2 and TRBJ1-2, with 10 bases identical to TRBD1. The CDR3 contains 18 residues. From germline, CDR1 is SNHLY and CDR2 FYNNEI. Trimming at V came to 2 bases and at J to 4 bases, leaving 13 bases not matched to a gene. In nucleotides, the CDR3 is TGTGCCAGCAGTGAACGTTGGACAGGGGGGAATCGTGGCTATGGCTACACCTTC. Protein product: CASSERWTGGNRGYGYTF.

The V gene is TRBV5-4, the J gene TRBJ2-7; weak D call: TRBD2 (6 bases). The CDR3 runs to 16 residues. Deletions cut 4 bases from V and 2 bases from J, with 19 bases between. The V gene's germline CDR1 is SGHNT and CDR2 YYREEE (reference sequence). The CDR3 bases are TGTGCCAGCAGCCCCGGAGGGAGCGGAGCAACCTACGAGCAGTACTTC. Protein: CASSPGGSGATYEQYF.

This chain connects TRBV4-3 to TRBJ1-2, with 11 nucleotides matching TRBD1. The germline CDR1 and CDR2 sequences are LGHNA and YSLEER. CDR3 length equals 15 residues. J was trimmed by 6 bases and V by 4 bases; bases with no gene match: 7. The CDR3 DNA sequence: TGCGCCAGCAGCCCCCGGGACAGGGGGATTGATGGCTACACCTTC. Residues: CASSPRDRGIDGYTF.

The chain links TRBV7-6 to TRBJ1-2; TRBD1 might be the D (5 bases). The CDR3 is 13 amino acids. Germline V gene lookup returns CDR1 SGHVS and CDR2 FNYEAQ. The V end was cut by 1 base, the J end by 4 bases, with 7 bases between. The CDR3 sequence: CASSLDRFYGYTF. CDR3 DNA sequence: TGTGCCAGCAGCTTAGACAGGTTCTATGGCTACACCTTC. Together with reference TRBV7-6 and TRBJ1-2, the CDR3 gives the full variable domain: GAGVSQSPRYKVTKRGQDVALRCDPISGHVSLYWYRQALGQGPEFLTYFNYEAQQDKSGLPNDRFSAERPEGSISTLTIQRTEQRDSAMYRCASSLDRFYGYTFGSGTRLTVV.

This chain joins TRBV15 and TRBJ1-1; D unresolved. V gave up 5 bases and J gave up 5 bases, with 12 bases separating them. There are 13 residues in the CDR3. Germline V gene data show CDR1 as LNHNV and CDR2 as YYDKDF (reference sequence). The CDR3 nucleotides read TGTGCCACCAGCTCCGGTCCCGGGACTGAAGCTTTCTTT. Protein: CATSSGPGTEAFF. The whole variable domain, remainder taken from reference TRBV15 and TRBJ1-1, is DAMVIQNPRYQVTQFGKPVTLSCSQTLNHNVMYWYQQKSSQAPKLLFHYYDKDFNNEADTPDNFQSRRPNTSFCFLDIRSPGLGDTAMYLCATSSGPGTEAFFGQGTRLTVV.

The CDR3 region is CASSVEGAGVGDTQYF. As DNA, the CDR3 is TGTGCCAGCAGCGTAGAAGGAGCGGGAGTTGGAGATACGCAGTATTTT. The gene calls are TRBV9 and TRBJ2-3; 8 nucleotides align to TRBD2. The CDR3 has 16 residues. The ends lost 0 bases at V and 5 bases at J; junction bases unmatched: 8. CDR1 is SGDLS, CDR2 YYNGEE, per germline.

CDR3 DNA: TGTGCCAGCAGCTGGACGGGGGACAGGGGACACGAGCAGTACTTC. This encodes CASSWTGDRGHEQYF. J is TRBJ2-7 and V is TRBV5-5, with 10 bases aligning to TRBD1. Germline lookup yields CDR1 SGHKS and CDR2 YYEKEE (reference sequence). The CDR3 runs to 15 residues. V lost 3 bases, J lost 5 bases, and 8 bases stayed unmatched. The full variable domain, completed using reference TRBV5-5 and TRBJ2-7, is DAGVTQSPTHLIKTRGQQVTLRCSPISGHKSVSWYQQVLGQGPQFIFQYYEKEERGRGNFPDRFSARQFPNYSSELNVNALLLGDSALYLCASSWTGDRGHEQYFGPGTRLTVT.

This clone appeared a single time. The chain has TRBV2 and TRBJ2-1, with a possible D match to TRBD1 (6 bases). Trimming cost V 6 bases and J 3 bases, with 12 bases left between them. The CDR3 extends over 14 amino acids. CDR1 is SNHLY and CDR2 is FYNNEI in the germline V gene. The CDR3, as DNA: TGTGCCAGCAGCCGGGACAACCTCTACAATGAGCAGTTCTTC. Amino acids: CASSRDNLYNEQFF.

In its sample, this clone was seen once. Just one base apart from a much larger clone, this may be a read error. Within the sample, other DNA sequences also encode this same CDR3. The chain links TRBV11-2 to TRBJ1-5; D remains unclear. Germline V CDR1 and CDR2: SGHAT, FQNNGV. The CDR3 loop spans 14 amino acids. The CDR3, as DNA: TGTGCCAGCAGTTTAGCCGGTAGCAATCAGCCCCAGCATTTT. Translated: CASSLAGSNQPQHF.

The rearrangement links TRBV21-1 to TRBJ1-2; the table's D gene call, TRBD1, was not cross checked with the DNA. TRBV21-1 is marked as a pseudogene. The CDR3 totals 12 residues. The CDR3 nucleotides read TGTGCCATAGCAGGGGGGAACTATGGCTACACCTTC. Encoded protein: CAIAGGNYGYTF.

V gene TRBV6-5 combines with J gene TRBJ1-5; D gene unclear. Germline V lookup: CDR1 MNHEY, CDR2 SVGAGI. Between the trimmed V and J ends, which lost 6 bases and 6 bases, there was a span of 15 bases. This CDR3 comprises 14 residues. CDR3 protein: CASSLVGGRQPQHF. Written as DNA, the CDR3 is TGTGCCAGCAGCCTCGTCGGCGGGCGTCAGCCCCAGCATTTT.

V gene TRBV21-1 combines with J gene TRBJ2-7; TRBD1 is taken as the D call from the table, unchecked against the DNA. TRBV21-1 corresponds to a pseudogene. There are 20 residues in the CDR3. In DNA, the CDR3 is TGTGCCAGCAGCAGAGAGCAGGGGGGTCCCATGGTCGATAACTACTACGAGCAGTACTTC. This codes for CASSREQGGPMVDNYYEQYF.

The V and J genes are TRBV19 and TRBJ1-2; a possible D gene is TRBD1 (5 bases). The CDR3 contains 16 residues. V was shortened by 5 bases and J by 5 bases, with 21 bases between the two germline ends. Per the germline V gene, CDR1 is LNHDA and CDR2 is SQIVND (reference sequence). CDR3: CASSFSEQGGRYGYTF. CDR3 nucleotide sequence: TGTGCCAGTAGTTTCTCCGAGCAGGGCGGTCGATATGGCTACACCTTC.

V and J are TRBV18 and TRBJ1-6; 7 bases align to TRBD1. CDR3 length: 14 amino acids. Trimming at V came to 4 bases and at J to 9 bases, leaving 6 bases not matched to a gene. Per the germline V gene, CDR1 is KGHSH and CDR2 is LQKENI. The CDR3 DNA follows: TGTGCCAGCTCACAAGGGACAGACTCTTCACCCCTCCACTTT. The encoded protein is CASSQGTDSSPLHF.

V and J are TRBV7-3 and TRBJ2-1; D might be TRBD2 (5 bases). This CDR3 comprises 13 residues. V lost 5 bases, J lost 9 bases, and 14 bases lay in between. The V gene's germline CDR1 is SGHTA and CDR2 FQGTGA. DNA of the CDR3: TGTGCCAGCAGCGTGGACGAGGGCGGTGAGCAGTTCTTC. Protein sequence: CASSVDEGGEQFF.

The CDR3 region is CASSLSGVAGGDYNEQFF. DNA of the CDR3: TGTGCCAGCAGCTTATCGGGAGTAGCGGGAGGGGACTACAATGAGCAGTTCTTC. The chain combines TRBV7-9 with TRBJ2-1; 11 nucleotides line up with TRBD2. Germline V gene sequence: CDR1 SEHNR, CDR2 FQNEAQ (reference sequence). With 2 bases clipped from V and 3 bases from J, the junction kept 9 bases outside the gene matches. The CDR3 consists of 18 residues.

In DNA form, the CDR3 reads TGTGCCAGCGGGACCTGGGGGGGACCCCAGCAGCCCCAGCATTTT. This translates into CASGTWGGPQQPQHF. The chain employs TRBV27 and TRBJ1-5, with a weak D call TRBD1 (5 bases). The CDR3 runs to 15 residues. Germline CDR1 is MNHEY and CDR2 is SMNVEV (reference sequence). The V gene lost 8 bases and the J gene lost 7 bases, with 21 bases spanning the gap.

The chain uses TRBV24-1 and TRBJ2-7, with 8 bases lining up with TRBD1. The CDR3 spans 15 residues. Germline-derived CDR1 and CDR2 are KGHDR and SFDVKD. V lost 3 bases to trimming and J lost 6 bases; unmatched junction nucleotides: 9. This CDR3 reads CATSDRGQGKCEQYF. CDR3 nucleotide sequence: TGTGCCACCAGTGATCGCGGACAGGGCAAGTGCGAGCAGTACTTC.

The chain joins TRBV7-2 to TRBJ1-1, with TRBD1 identical over 8 bases. CDR1 SGHTA and CDR2 FQGNSA come from the germline V gene. Unmatched junction bases numbered 13, after V lost 4 bases and J lost 9 bases. The CDR3 totals 15 residues. CDR3 DNA sequence: TGTGCCAGCAGCTCCCAAGTAGGTGGACAGGGTAAAGCTTTCTTT. Amino acid sequence: CASSSQVGGQGKAFF.

The V and J genes are TRBV19 and TRBJ2-5; D gene ambiguous. This CDR3 is 13 amino acids long. Germline CDR1 and CDR2: LNHDA and SQIVND (reference sequence). Trimming shortened V by 5 bases and J by 1 base, and 8 bases separated the two germline ends. The chain's CDR3 is CASSPLSQETQYF. CDR3 sequence (DNA): TGTGCCAGTAGTCCACTATCCCAAGAGACCCAGTACTTC.

This clone was detected only a few times. This chain uses TRBV5-5 with TRBJ2-6; no definite D call. V gave up 0 bases and J gave up 2 bases, with 9 bases separating them. The germline V gene encodes CDR1 SGHKS and CDR2 YYEKEE (reference sequence). The CDR3 covers 16 residues. The CDR3 nucleotides read TGTGCCAGCAGCTTGGCTCCTACGCCTGGGGCCAACGTCCTGACTTTC. Translation gives CASSLAPTPGANVLTF.

The sample holds a few counts of this clone. CDR3 sequence (DNA): TGTGCCAGCAGCTTACGGGGGGGCTCCTACGAGCAGTACTTC. Translated, it gives CASSLRGGSYEQYF. The V call is TRBV7-2, the J call TRBJ2-7, with TRBD2 identical over 8 bases. Germline V gene data show CDR1 as SGHTA and CDR2 as FQGNSA. This CDR3 has 14 amino acids. V gave up 2 bases and J gave up 0 bases; unmatched junction bases: 0.